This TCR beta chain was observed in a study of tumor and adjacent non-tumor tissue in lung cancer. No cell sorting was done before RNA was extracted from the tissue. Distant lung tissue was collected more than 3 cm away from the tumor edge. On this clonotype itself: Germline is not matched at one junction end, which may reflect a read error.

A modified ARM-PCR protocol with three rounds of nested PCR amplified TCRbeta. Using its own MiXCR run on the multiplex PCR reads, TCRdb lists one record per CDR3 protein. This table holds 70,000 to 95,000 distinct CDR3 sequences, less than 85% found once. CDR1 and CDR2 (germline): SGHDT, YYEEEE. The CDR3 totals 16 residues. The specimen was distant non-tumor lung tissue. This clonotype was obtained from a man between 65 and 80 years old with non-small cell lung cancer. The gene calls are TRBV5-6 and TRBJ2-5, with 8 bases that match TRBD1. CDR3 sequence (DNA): TGTGCCAGCGGCCCTGAGGACAGGGCTTTCGGAGAGACCCAGTATTTC. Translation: CASGPEDRAFGETQYF. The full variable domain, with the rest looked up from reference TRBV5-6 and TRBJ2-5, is DAGVTQSPTHLIKTRGQQVTLRCSPKSGHDTVSWYQQALGQGPQFIFQYYEEEERQRGNFPDRFSGHQFPNYSSELNVNALLLGDSALYLCASGPEDRAFGETQYFGPGTRLLVL.